Only one count was recorded for the clone carrying this T cell receptor (beta chain). Original processing methods: It was from reference gene primer amplification that nucleated cell counts were estimated. TCRdb's copy holds only in-frame clones and misses some; the assay was immunoSEQ multiplex PCR. V and J calls and clone size are as listed in that table; D and trimming were resolved from the DNA. The sample lists about 74,000 clones; nearly 90% were seen once. This specimen comes from a study of blood T cell repertoires in COVID-19. Study-level background: Researchers got acute and convalescent COVID-19 samples from the United States, Italy and Spain. From T cells, B-cell-depleted T cells, or PBMCs came the material, which was cDNA or gDNA.

The CDR3 consists of 13 residues. The sample taken for sequencing was peripheral blood. The clonotype comes from a man between 65 and 85 years old with active or convalescent COVID-19. This chain links TRBV21-1 with TRBJ1-1. TRBV21-1 is labeled a pseudogene. The CDR3 nucleotides read TGTGCCAGCACCGCCGGGGGGGACACTGAAGCTTTCTTT. It yields the protein CASTAGGDTEAFF.